A selection of T cell receptor beta chains follows, all from one sample in a study of Graves' ophthalmopathy and Graves' hyperthyroidism. TCRdb independently ran MiXCR on the multiplex PCR reads; one entry per CDR3 protein. The sample lists roughly 1.1 million distinct CDR3 sequences; 35% to 45% were seen once. Sequencing was carried out using peripheral blood or thyroid tissue (not recorded which). The receptors were gathered from an adult man with Graves' hyperthyroidism. The CDR3 runs from the conserved cysteine through the conserved F or W. Each record gives: clone size, J gene, D gene, V gene, CDR3 protein, CDR3 DNA. The D gene is left open where the match is weak. Some rows mark clone size as missing; the rest say once, few, many or name a class of expanded clone.

abundance: few; j_gene: TRBJ2-2; d_gene: TRBD1; v_gene: TRBV10-1; CDR3aa: CASSATGQGGTGELFF; CDR3nt: TGCGCCAGCAGTGCTACGGGACAGGGAGGGACCGGGGAGCTGTTTTTT
abundance: many; j_gene: TRBJ1-3; d_gene: TRBD1; v_gene: TRBV20-1; CDR3aa: CSASWDRGNTIYF; CDR3nt: TGCAGTGCTAGTTGGGACAGAGGAAACACCATATATTTT
abundance: many; j_gene: TRBJ1-2; d_gene: TRBD1; v_gene: TRBV7-9; CDR3aa: CASSTQGDDGYTF; CDR3nt: TGTGCCAGCAGCACGCAGGGGGACGATGGCTACACCTTC
abundance: .; j_gene: TRBJ1-2; d_gene: TRBD1; v_gene: TRBV20-1; CDR3aa: CSNRGATGGRLLGYTF; CDR3nt: TGCAGTAATAGGGGGGCGACAGGGGGTCGGTTACTCGGCTACACCTTC
abundance: .; j_gene: TRBJ1-5; d_gene: .; v_gene: TRBV6-1; CDR3aa: CASSEAQDSRPQHF; CDR3nt: TGTGCCAGCAGTGAAGCACAGGACTCCAGGCCCCAGCATTTT
abundance: many; j_gene: TRBJ1-2; d_gene: .; v_gene: TRBV5-1; CDR3aa: CASSPEGVPYGYTF; CDR3nt: TGCGCCAGCAGCCCTGAGGGGGTGCCGTATGGCTACACCTTC
abundance: .; j_gene: TRBJ2-2; d_gene: .; v_gene: TRBV2; CDR3aa: CASRIRSTGTGELFF; CDR3nt: TGTGCCAGTCGTATAAGGTCCACGGGCACCGGGGAGCTGTTTTTT
abundance: once; j_gene: TRBJ1-2; d_gene: .; v_gene: TRBV25-1; CDR3aa: CACSVEHSGYTF; CDR3nt: .
abundance: many; j_gene: TRBJ2-7; d_gene: .; v_gene: TRBV7-9; CDR3aa: CASNSTAEQYF; CDR3nt: TGTGCCAGCAACTCCACGGCCGAGCAGTACTTC
abundance: .; j_gene: TRBJ1-5; d_gene: .; v_gene: TRBV2; CDR3aa: CASQTVPNQPQHF; CDR3nt: TGTGCCAGCCAGACAGTGCCCAATCAGCCCCAGCATTTT
abundance: .; j_gene: TRBJ1-6; d_gene: TRBD1; v_gene: TRBV19; CDR3aa: CASRISTGVNQPLHF; CDR3nt: TGTGCCAGTAGAATCTCGACAGGGGTTAATCAGCCCCTCCACTTT
abundance: .; j_gene: TRBJ1-1; d_gene: .; v_gene: TRBV19; CDR3aa: CASSIRLRLQNTEAFF; CDR3nt: TGTGCCAGTAGTATTCGGCTGAGACTCCAGAACACTGAAGCTTTCTTT
abundance: .; j_gene: TRBJ1-1; d_gene: TRBD1; v_gene: TRBV6-1; CDR3aa: CASLWDRVSEAFF; CDR3nt: TGTGCCAGCCTTTGGGACAGGGTTTCTGAAGCTTTCTTT
abundance: many; j_gene: TRBJ1-4; d_gene: .; v_gene: TRBV7-8; CDR3aa: CASSPQGASANEKLFF; CDR3nt: TGTGCCAGCAGCCCACAGGGTGCGAGCGCTAATGAAAAACTGTTTTTT
abundance: few; j_gene: TRBJ2-5; d_gene: TRBD1; v_gene: TRBV5-1; CDR3aa: CASSPRTGGFEETQYF; CDR3nt: TGCGCCAGCAGCCCCAGGACAGGGGGCTTTGAAGAGACCCAGTACTTC
abundance: .; j_gene: TRBJ2-7; d_gene: .; v_gene: TRBV12-3/TRBV12-4; CDR3aa: CASSFQRRVHEQYF; CDR3nt: TGTGCCAGCAGTTTCCAAAGAAGGGTCCACGAGCAGTACTTC
abundance: few; j_gene: TRBJ2-7; d_gene: TRBD2; v_gene: TRBV7-9; CDR3aa: CASSLLAGPREQYF; CDR3nt: TGTGCCAGCAGCTTACTAGCGGGTCCGAGGGAGCAGTACTTC
abundance: .; j_gene: TRBJ1-1; d_gene: TRBD1; v_gene: TRBV7-9; CDR3aa: CASQGGQTNTEAFF; CDR3nt: TGTGCCAGCCAGGGGGGACAGACTAACACTGAAGCTTTCTTT
abundance: .; j_gene: TRBJ2-5; d_gene: .; v_gene: TRBV25-1; CDR3aa: CAISVSVQETQYF; CDR3nt: TGTGCCATCAGTGTTAGCGTCCAAGAGACCCAGTACTTC
abundance: .; j_gene: TRBJ1-1; d_gene: .; v_gene: TRBV4-3; CDR3aa: CASSQVLKQDTEAFF; CDR3nt: TGCGCCAGCAGCCAAGTCCTTAAACAGGACACTGAAGCTTTCTTT
abundance: many; j_gene: TRBJ1-1; d_gene: TRBD1; v_gene: TRBV9; CDR3aa: CASSVFQTGCRWNTEAFF; CDR3nt: TGTGCCAGCAGCGTATTTCAGACAGGGTGTAGATGGAACACTGAAGCTTTCTTT
abundance: .; j_gene: TRBJ2-7; d_gene: TRBD1; v_gene: TRBV5-1; CDR3aa: CASSLAWDRDEQYF; CDR3nt: TGCGCCAGCAGCTTGGCGTGGGACAGAGACGAGCAGTACTTC